This T cell receptor beta chain came from a study of T cells in localized non-small cell lung cancer. Study results and caveats: Uninvolved adjacent lung showed higher T cell clonality than tumor.

About this clone itself: Its antigen remains unknown.

Sequenced by immunoSEQ multiplex PCR; TCRdb stores in-frame clones only, minus some. The table has some 66,000 clones, 84% seen once. Sequenced material: peripheral blood, taken before any cancer treatment. The TCR sequence derives from a female donor older than 55 with stage I lung adenocarcinoma.

Here the CDR3 DNA reads TGCGCCAGCAGCCTGAATCCCTACGAGCAGTACTTC. This encodes CASSLNPYEQYF. The chain uses TRBV5-1 and TRBJ2-7; D not resolved. The CDR3 loop spans 12 amino acids. The germline V gene has CDR1 SGHRS and CDR2 YFSETQ. V lost 4 bases, J lost 2 bases, and 7 bases lay in between.